These T cell receptor beta chains were read from a single sample in a study of T cell responses to AZD1222 COVID-19 vaccine. Using immunoSEQ multiplex PCR, the repertoire was profiled, and TCRdb retains in-frame clones only, with some absent. The sample carries roughly 99,000 clones, roughly 90% recorded once. The sample was peripheral blood, taken on day 0 of AZD1222 vaccination. The receptors here all came from an adult in good health. Both conserved end residues are part of each CDR3. The order of the fields is clone size, J gene, V gene, D gene, CDR3 DNA, CDR3 protein. A D gene is named only where the DNA matches it firmly. Some rows have no size entry. The others give once, few or many, or a class for an expanded clone.

size: -
J: TRBJ1-2
V: TRBV9
D: TRBD1
DNA: TGTGCCAGCAGTCAACTGACAGGGGTGGGCTATGGCTACACCTTC
CDR3: CASSQLTGVGYGYTF

size: -
J: TRBJ1-1
V: TRBV7-2
D: -
DNA: TGTGCCAGCAGCTTATGGTCGGGGGGCTCCACTGAAGCTTTCTTT
CDR3: CASSLWSGGSTEAFF

size: -
J: TRBJ2-1
V: TRBV6-2/TRBV6-3
D: -
DNA: TGTGCCAGCAGCACCTCAGAAGAGCAGTTCTTC
CDR3: CASSTSEEQFF

size: -
J: TRBJ2-4
V: TRBV27
D: TRBD2
DNA: TGTGCCAGCAGGGGACTAGCGGGAGGACACCCTCGCCGTTACATTCAGTACTTC
CDR3: CASRGLAGGHPRRYIQYF

size: -
J: TRBJ2-1
V: TRBV19
D: -
DNA: TGTGCCAGTAGTACCATCGGTGAACCCCTAAGGAATGAGCAGTTCTTC
CDR3: CASSTIGEPLRNEQFF

size: once
J: TRBJ1-1
V: TRBV12-3/TRBV12-4
D: -
DNA: TGTGCCAGCAGTTTGTGGGGGGGCACTGAAGCTTTCTTT
CDR3: CASSLWGGTEAFF

size: few
J: TRBJ2-1
V: TRBV28
D: -
DNA: TGTGCCAGCAGTTTGCTAGGGTATGAGCAGTTCTTC
CDR3: CASSLLGYEQFF

size: few
J: TRBJ1-1
V: TRBV6-2/TRBV6-3
D: -
DNA: TGTGCCAGCAGCCTCGACCGATTACGGGACGGGAACACTGAAGCTTTCTTT
CDR3: CASSLDRLRDGNTEAFF

size: once
J: TRBJ1-5
V: TRBV28
D: -
DNA: TGTGCCAGCAGTTCGGGGCCGGATTATAGCAATCAGCCCCAGCATTTT
CDR3: CASSSGPDYSNQPQHF

size: -
J: TRBJ2-1
V: TRBV19
D: -
DNA: TGTGCCAGTAGTATTCTCAGGGGGGCAGGCAATGAGCAGTTCTTC
CDR3: CASSILRGAGNEQFF

size: -
J: TRBJ2-7
V: TRBV9
D: -
DNA: TGTGCCAGCAGCGTAGGGGGGATCGCGTCCGAGCAGTACTTC
CDR3: CASSVGGIASEQYF

size: -
J: TRBJ2-1
V: TRBV3-1/TRBV3-2
D: TRBD2
DNA: TGTGCCAGCAGCCCAAGCGGGAGTTACCATGAGCAGTTCTTC
CDR3: CASSPSGSYHEQFF

size: -
J: TRBJ2-2
V: TRBV28
D: TRBD2
DNA: TGTGCCAGCAAGGAGCGGGAGGGAGCGAACACCGGGGAGCTGTTTTTT
CDR3: CASKEREGANTGELFF

size: -
J: TRBJ1-4
V: TRBV7-9
D: -
DNA: TGTGCCAGCAGCTCACAAAATGAAAAACTGTTTTTT
CDR3: CASSSQNEKLFF

size: -
J: TRBJ2-7
V: TRBV11-2
D: -
DNA: TGTGCCAGCAGCTTAGTCCCCCCCGGGCGACGAGCCTACGAGCAGTACTTC
CDR3: CASSLVPPGRRAYEQYF

size: -
J: TRBJ2-5
V: TRBV4-2
D: TRBD2
DNA: TGTGCCAGCAGCCCGACTAGCGGGATTGAGACCCAGTACTTC
CDR3: CASSPTSGIETQYF

size: -
J: TRBJ2-1
V: TRBV10-3
D: TRBD2
DNA: TGTGCCATCAGTGAGTTTGGGCGACTAGCGGTGAATGAGCAGTTCTTC
CDR3: CAISEFGRLAVNEQFF

size: -
J: TRBJ2-5
V: TRBV14
D: TRBD1
DNA: TGTGCCAGCAGCTATCCTGGGGCAGGGGGCTATGAGACCCAGTACTTC
CDR3: CASSYPGAGGYETQYF

size: -
J: TRBJ1-1
V: TRBV19
D: -
DNA: TGTGCCAGTAGTGTCCTAAAGGGAGTGAACACTGAAGCTTTCTTT
CDR3: CASSVLKGVNTEAFF

size: -
J: TRBJ2-5
V: TRBV6-5
D: -
DNA: TGTGCCAGCAGTTACTCTGACGCTACTCAAGAGACCCAGTACTTC
CDR3: CASSYSDATQETQYF

size: -
J: TRBJ2-3
V: TRBV5-1
D: -
DNA: TGCGCCAGCAGCTTGAGAGGGGAGGCAGATACGCAGTATTTT
CDR3: CASSLRGEADTQYF

size: -
J: TRBJ1-2
V: TRBV24-1
D: TRBD1
DNA: TGTGCCACCAGTGATCGAACGGGACAGCAAGGGGGCTACACCTTC
CDR3: CATSDRTGQQGGYTF

size: -
J: TRBJ2-1
V: TRBV3-1/TRBV3-2
D: TRBD2
DNA: TGTGCCAGCAGTCTTCTAGCGGTGGGTGAGCAGTTCTTC
CDR3: CASSLLAVGEQFF

size: -
J: TRBJ2-1
V: TRBV28
D: TRBD2
DNA: TGTGCCGGACGTAGCGGGAGTGAAGCCCGCAATGAGCAGTTCTTC
CDR3: CAGRSGSEARNEQFF

size: few
J: TRBJ2-5
V: TRBV11-2
D: -
DNA: TGTGCCAGCAGCCCCACGGAGGAGACCCAGTACTTC
CDR3: CASSPTEETQYF

size: -
J: TRBJ1-2
V: TRBV28
D: -
DNA: TGTGCCAGCAGTAGGCCCGGGGGCTCTAGAAGCTACACCTTC
CDR3: CASSRPGGSRSYTF

size: -
J: TRBJ2-7
V: TRBV7-2
D: TRBD2
DNA: TGTGCCAGCAGCCGGAATCCACTAGCGGGGCTTCAATACGAGCAGTACTTC
CDR3: CASSRNPLAGLQYEQYF

size: -
J: TRBJ1-6
V: TRBV15
D: TRBD1
DNA: TGTGCCACCAGCAGAACAGGGGAACCCCTCCACTTT
CDR3: CATSRTGEPLHF

size: -
J: TRBJ2-1
V: TRBV7-2
D: -
DNA: TGTGCCAGCAACCCCGGAGGGGGAAATGAGCAGTTCTTC
CDR3: CASNPGGGNEQFF

size: once
J: TRBJ1-3
V: TRBV13
D: -
DNA: TGTGCCAGCAGCTTAGGAGGGGCCCGTGGAAACACCATATATTTT
CDR3: CASSLGGARGNTIYF